These 21 T cell receptor beta chains were sequenced from one sample in a study of blood T cell repertoires in COVID-19. Some clones are missing from TCRdb's copy, which holds only in-frame ones; the method was immunoSEQ multiplex PCR. The table shows some 190,000 clones, with around 76% occurring only once. Sequenced input: peripheral blood. These receptors were collected from a woman aged 55-70 years with COVID-19, enrolled during active disease.

V is TRBV5-4 and J is TRBJ2-7, with 7 nucleotides matching TRBD1. This CDR3 has 13 amino acids. V lost 0 bases and J lost 10; bases outside the gene matches: 7. Germline V gives CDR1 SGHNT, CDR2 YYREEE (reference sequence). DNA for the CDR3: TGTGCCAGCAGCTTGGCACAGGGGCGCGGTCAGTACTTC. This translates into CASSLAQGRGQYF. The full variable domain, completed using reference TRBV5-4 and TRBJ2-7, is ETGVTQSPTHLIKTRGQQVTLRCSSQSGHNTVSWYQQALGQGPQFIFQYYREEENGRGNFPPRFSGLQFPNYSSELNVNALELDDSALYLCASSLAQGRGQYFGPGTRLTVT.

The chain employs TRBV24-1 and TRBJ1-5; weak D call: TRBD1 (5 bases). This CDR3 spans 16 amino acids. Between the trimmed V and J ends, which lost 3 bases and 3 bases, there was a span of 14 bases. From germline, CDR1 is KGHDR and CDR2 SFDVKD. DNA of the CDR3: TGTGCCACCAGTGATCCGCGGGGGGGAGACAATCAGCCCCAGCATTTT. This codes for CATSDPRGGDNQPQHF.

This chain joins TRBV19 and TRBJ2-2, with TRBD2 identical over 9 bases. J was trimmed by 0 bases and V by 2 bases; bases with no gene match: 10. This CDR3 has 19 amino acids. Germline CDR1 and CDR2: LNHDA and SQIVND (reference sequence). For the CDR3, the DNA is TGTGCCAGTAGTATAAGTCAACGGGGCGGGAGGGCGAACACCGGGGAGCTGTTTTTT. As protein: CASSISQRGGRANTGELFF.

The gene calls are TRBV10-3 and TRBJ2-2, with a possible D match to TRBD1 (5 bases). The germline CDR1 and CDR2 sequences are ENHRY and SYGVKD. The CDR3 length is 15 residues. Trimming cost V 2 bases and J 4 bases, with 11 bases left between them. CDR3 DNA sequence: TGTGCCATCAGTGAGACAGGTCCGAGCACCGGGGAGCTGTTTTTT. Amino acid sequence: CAISETGPSTGELFF.

In this sample, this clone turned up a few times. The V and J genes are TRBV7-7 and TRBJ1-6; TRBD1 is a possible D gene (6 bases). The CDR3 spans 17 residues. In germline, CDR1 is SSHAT, CDR2 FNYEAQ (reference sequence). The CDR3 nucleotides are TGTGCTAGCCGACAGGAGGCCTTAGGGCCCTATAATTCACCCCTCCACTTT. This sequence encodes CASRQEALGPYNSPLHF.

In its sample, this clone was seen once. The chain is built from TRBV6-5 and TRBJ1-6, with TRBD1 as a possible D gene (5 bases). Germline lookup yields CDR1 MNHEY and CDR2 SVGAGI. V was cut by 4 bases and J by 7 bases, with 11 bases left in between. This CDR3 has 14 residues. The CDR3 here is CASSLTERNSPLHF. The CDR3 DNA reads TGTGCCAGCAGTTTGACAGAAAGAAATTCACCCCTCCACTTT.

This clone turned up a few times. J is TRBJ1-4 and V is TRBV28, with D uncertain. The CDR3 has 16 residues. Germline V gene data show CDR1 as MDHEN and CDR2 as SYDVKM. With 7 bases removed from V and 6 bases from J, the gap between germline ends came to 21 bases. The CDR3 DNA reads as TGTGCCAGCAATTCCGCGGGCCCCACCGGTGATGAAAAACTGTTTTTT. Translation: CASNSAGPTGDEKLFF.

The chain carries TRBV7-6 and TRBJ1-2; 10 bases agree with TRBD1. Germline trimming cut 5 bases from V and 10 bases from J; bases unmatched to any gene: 7. The CDR3 has 13 residues. CDR1 and CDR2 from the germline V gene are SGHVS and FNYEAQ. CDR3 sequence reads: CASSLDRGHFYTF. The CDR3 nucleotides read TGTGCCAGCAGCCTAGACAGGGGGCATTTCTACACCTTC.

The V call is TRBV5-1, the J call TRBJ1-1; 8 bases map to TRBD1. Germline V gene sequence: CDR1 SGHRS, CDR2 YFSETQ. V lost 1 base, J lost 3 bases, and 5 bases stayed unmatched. This CDR3 has 15 residues. CDR3 loop: CASSLRTGLDTEAFF. In DNA, the CDR3 is TGCGCCAGCAGCTTGCGGACAGGGTTGGACACTGAAGCTTTCTTT.

This chain joins TRBV14 and TRBJ1-2, with 7 bases fitting TRBD1. The CDR3 contains 15 residues. CDR1 SGHDN and CDR2 FVKESK come from the germline V gene. V shed 6 bases, J shed 2 bases, and the junction held 9 bases outside the gene matches. DNA of the CDR3: TGTGCCAGCAGTCTTAAACCAGGGGGGAACTATGGCTACACCTTC. It is translated as CASSLKPGGNYGYTF.

This clone was picked up a small number of times. The rearrangement uses TRBV28 and TRBJ1-1; 7 bases map to TRBD1. This CDR3 comprises 15 residues. The V gene's germline CDR1 is MDHEN and CDR2 SYDVKM. V lost 3 bases, J lost 5 bases, and 9 bases stayed unmatched. CDR3 region: CASSLLSGGRTEAFF. CDR3 nucleotide sequence: TGTGCCAGCAGTTTGTTGTCAGGGGGAAGGACTGAAGCTTTCTTT.

The chain joins TRBV3-1 (or the pseudogene TRBV3-2) to TRBJ1-3; the match to TRBD1 covers 7 bases. Germline CDR1 reads LGHDT; CDR2 reads YNNKEL (reference sequence). V gave up 4 bases and J gave up 2 bases; unmatched junction bases: 2. The CDR3 length is 14 residues. The CDR3 spells CASSLDRAGNTIYF. DNA for the CDR3: TGTGCCAGCAGCCTCGACAGGGCTGGAAACACCATATATTTT.

The chain employs TRBV3-1 (or the pseudogene TRBV3-2) and TRBJ2-7; 10 bases align to TRBD2. V was pared by 4 bases and J by 3 bases, with 6 bases of the junction left unmatched. This CDR3 contains 15 residues. Per the germline V gene, CDR1 is LGHDT and CDR2 is YNNKEL (reference sequence). DNA for the CDR3: TGTGCCAGCAGCCCTCTACTAGCGGGACTCTACGAGCAGTACTTC. Translation gives CASSPLLAGLYEQYF.

The V and J genes are TRBV19 and TRBJ2-7; a weak D match, TRBD1 (6 bases). Per the germline V gene, CDR1 is LNHDA and CDR2 is SQIVND (reference sequence). The CDR3 spans 14 residues. V gave up 3 bases and J gave up 2 bases, with 11 bases separating them. CDR3 in amino acids: CASSIGQFTYEQYF. DNA of the CDR3: TGTGCCAGTAGTATTGGACAGTTCACCTACGAGCAGTACTTC.

The chain employs TRBV29-1 and TRBJ2-5, with D possibly being TRBD2 (5 bases). V was cut by 5 bases and J by 3 bases, with 13 bases left in between. CDR3 length: 13 amino acids. CDR1 and CDR2 from the germline V gene are SQVTM and ANQGSEA. The CDR3 coding sequence is TGCAGCGTTTTGCCCCCGGGGAAAGAGACCCAGTACTTC. It codes for CSVLPPGKETQYF.

In its sample, this clone was seen once. This rearrangement joins TRBV14 to TRBJ2-2; perhaps TRBD1 as D (7 bases). The CDR3 consists of 17 residues. V shed 3 bases and J shed 4 bases, with 18 bases lying between them. Germline V lookup: CDR1 SGHDN, CDR2 FVKESK. The CDR3 region is CASSQGGQPQFTGELFF. CDR3 in DNA: TGTGCCAGCAGCCAGGGGGGACAGCCCCAATTCACCGGGGAGCTGTTTTTT. Full variable domain (missing parts from reference TRBV14 and TRBJ2-2): EAGVTQFPSHSVIEKGQTVTLRCDPISGHDNLYWYRRVMGKEIKFLLHFVKESKQDESGMPNNRFLAERTGGTYSTLKVQPAELEDSGVYFCASSQGGQPQFTGELFFGEGSRLTVL.

The gene calls are TRBV19 and TRBJ2-3, with D perhaps matching TRBD1 (6 bases). Trimming took 3 bases from V and 1 from J, leaving 11 bases between them. CDR3 length equals 15 residues. Germline assignment: CDR1 LNHDA and CDR2 SQIVND (reference sequence). CDR3 in DNA: TGTGCCAGTAGTATTAGAAACAGGGGCACAGATACGCAGTATTTT. It codes for CASSIRNRGTDTQYF.

The gene calls are TRBV7-3 and TRBJ2-3; TRBD1 aligns across 10 bases. Per germline, CDR1 SGHTA and CDR2 FQGTGA. The CDR3 runs to 15 residues. With V trimmed by 3 bases and J by 3 bases, 3 bases remained unmatched. The chain's CDR3 is CASSFSDRGTDTQYF. For the CDR3, the DNA is TGTGCCAGCAGCTTCTCGGACAGGGGGACAGATACGCAGTATTTT.

This chain uses TRBV11-2 with TRBJ2-1, with 11 nucleotides matching TRBD2. Germline CDR1 and CDR2: SGHAT and FQNNGV. With V trimmed by 0 bases and J by 7 bases, 8 bases remained unmatched. This CDR3 region has 17 residues. The DNA for the CDR3 is TGTGCCAGCAGCTTAGATCGGGTAGCGGGAGGGCATAATGAGCAGTTCTTC. Residues: CASSLDRVAGGHNEQFF. Looking up the rest from reference TRBV11-2 and TRBJ2-1 gives the full variable domain: EAGVAQSPRYKIIEKRQSVAFWCNPISGHATLYWYQQILGQGPKLLIQFQNNGVVDDSQLPKDRFSAERLKGVDSTLKIQPAKLEDSAVYLCASSLDRVAGGHNEQFFGPGTRLTVL.

The chain recombines TRBV5-6 with TRBJ2-1; 10 positions match TRBD2. Germline V lookup: CDR1 SGHDT, CDR2 YYEEEE. This CDR3 is 15 amino acids long. The V and J ends lost 1 base and 8 bases, in that order; junction bases with no gene match: 6. The CDR3 DNA follows: TGTGCCAGCAGCTTGTGGGGACTAGCGTCCGATGAGCAGTTCTTC. Encoded protein: CASSLWGLASDEQFF.

This clone was seen more than once but under ten times. This sequence joins TRBV11-2 and TRBJ2-7; no clear D gene. V was cut by 1 base and J by 3 bases, with 10 bases left in between. The V gene's germline CDR1 is SGHAT and CDR2 FQNNGV. The CDR3 totals 14 residues. CDR3 coding DNA: TGTGCCAGCAGCTTAGTCCGCGGAAACTACGAGCAGTACGTC. Translation: CASSLVRGNYEQYV.